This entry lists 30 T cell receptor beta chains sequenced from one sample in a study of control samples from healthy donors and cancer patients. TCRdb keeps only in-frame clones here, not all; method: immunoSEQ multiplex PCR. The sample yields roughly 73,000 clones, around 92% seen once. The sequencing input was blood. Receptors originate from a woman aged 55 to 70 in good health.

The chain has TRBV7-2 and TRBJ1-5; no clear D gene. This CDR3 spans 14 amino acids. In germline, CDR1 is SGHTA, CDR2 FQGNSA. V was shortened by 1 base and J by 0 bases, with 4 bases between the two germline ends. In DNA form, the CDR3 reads TGTGCCAGCAGCTTAGACATTAGCAATCAGCCCCAGCATTTT. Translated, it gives CASSLDISNQPQHF.

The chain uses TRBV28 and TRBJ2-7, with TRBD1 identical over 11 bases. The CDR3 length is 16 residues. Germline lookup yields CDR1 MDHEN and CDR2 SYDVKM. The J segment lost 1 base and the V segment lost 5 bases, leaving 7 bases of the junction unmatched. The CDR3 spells CASSPLGQGGSYEQYF. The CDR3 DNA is TGTGCCAGCAGTCCCCTGGGACAGGGGGGATCCTACGAGCAGTACTTC.

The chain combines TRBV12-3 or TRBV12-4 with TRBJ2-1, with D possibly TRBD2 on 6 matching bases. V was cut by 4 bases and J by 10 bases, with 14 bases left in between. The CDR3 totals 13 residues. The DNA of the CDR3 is TGTGCCAGCAGTTCGACTAGTTTACAGGAGCAGTTCTTC. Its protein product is CASSSTSLQEQFF.

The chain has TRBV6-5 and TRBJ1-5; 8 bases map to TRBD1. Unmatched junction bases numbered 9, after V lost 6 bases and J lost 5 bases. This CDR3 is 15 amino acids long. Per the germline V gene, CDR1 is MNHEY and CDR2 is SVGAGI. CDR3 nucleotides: TGTGCCAGCAGGAGGGGACAGGTCCCCGATCAGCCCCAGCATTTT. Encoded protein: CASRRGQVPDQPQHF.

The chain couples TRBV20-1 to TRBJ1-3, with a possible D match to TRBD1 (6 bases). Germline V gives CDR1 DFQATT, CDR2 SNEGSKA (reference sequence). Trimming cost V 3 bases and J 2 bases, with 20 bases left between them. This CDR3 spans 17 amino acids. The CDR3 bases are TGCAGTGCTAGTGCCAAAACAGGACAGAGTACTGGAAACACCATATATTTT. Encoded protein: CSASAKTGQSTGNTIYF.

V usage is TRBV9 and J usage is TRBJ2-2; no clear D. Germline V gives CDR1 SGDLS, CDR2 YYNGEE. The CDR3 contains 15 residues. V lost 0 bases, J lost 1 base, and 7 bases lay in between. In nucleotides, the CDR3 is TGTGCCAGCAGCGTAGGTCGCCTGAACACCGGGGAGCTGTTTTTT. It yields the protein CASSVGRLNTGELFF.

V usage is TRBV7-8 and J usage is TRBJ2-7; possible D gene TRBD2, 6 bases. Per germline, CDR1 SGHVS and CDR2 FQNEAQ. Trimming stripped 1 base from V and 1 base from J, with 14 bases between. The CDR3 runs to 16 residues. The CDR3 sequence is CASSLVGGEGSYEQYF. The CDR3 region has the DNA TGTGCCAGCAGCTTAGTAGGAGGGGAAGGGTCCTACGAGCAGTACTTC.

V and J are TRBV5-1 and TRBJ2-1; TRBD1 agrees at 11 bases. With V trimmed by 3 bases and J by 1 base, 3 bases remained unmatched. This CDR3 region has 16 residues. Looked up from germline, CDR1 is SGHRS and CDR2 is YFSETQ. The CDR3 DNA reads TGCGCCAGCAGCTCCGGGACAGGGGGATCCTACAATGAGCAGTTCTTC. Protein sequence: CASSSGTGGSYNEQFF.

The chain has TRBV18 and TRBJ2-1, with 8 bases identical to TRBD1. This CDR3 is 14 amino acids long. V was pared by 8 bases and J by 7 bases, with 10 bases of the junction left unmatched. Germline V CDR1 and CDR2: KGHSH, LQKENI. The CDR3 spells CASGGAGGPNEQFF. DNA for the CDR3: TGTGCCAGCGGCGGGGCAGGGGGCCCGAATGAGCAGTTCTTC.

The CDR3 coding sequence is TGTGCCTGGACCAAAAGCTACGAGCAGTACTTC. Translation gives CAWTKSYEQYF. The rearrangement joins TRBV30 to TRBJ2-7, with D hard to call. Trimming took 4 bases from V and 3 from J, leaving 7 bases between them. CDR3 length equals 11 residues. The V gene's germline CDR1 is GTSNPN and CDR2 SVGIG (reference sequence).

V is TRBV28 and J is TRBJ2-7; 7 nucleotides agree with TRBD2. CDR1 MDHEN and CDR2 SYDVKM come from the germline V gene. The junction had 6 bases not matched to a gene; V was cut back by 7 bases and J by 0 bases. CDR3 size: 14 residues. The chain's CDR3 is CASNNGGSSYEQYF. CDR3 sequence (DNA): TGTGCCAGCAACAACGGCGGGAGCTCCTACGAGCAGTACTTC.

CDR3 protein: CASSSGTVTYEQYF. CDR3 bases: TGTGCCAGCAGCTCCGGGACAGTCACCTACGAGCAGTACTTC. The chain uses TRBV7-9 and TRBJ2-7; 7 nucleotides align to TRBD1. Germline CDR1 is SEHNR and CDR2 is FQNEAQ (reference sequence). Unmatched junction bases numbered 5, after V lost 4 bases and J lost 2 bases. The CDR3 consists of 14 residues.

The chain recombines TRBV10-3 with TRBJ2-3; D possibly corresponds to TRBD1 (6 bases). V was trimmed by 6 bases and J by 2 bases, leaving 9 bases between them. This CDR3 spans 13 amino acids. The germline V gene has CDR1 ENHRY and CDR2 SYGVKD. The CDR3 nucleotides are TGTGCCATCAGACCAGGGGACACAGATACGCAGTATTTT. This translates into CAIRPGDTDTQYF.

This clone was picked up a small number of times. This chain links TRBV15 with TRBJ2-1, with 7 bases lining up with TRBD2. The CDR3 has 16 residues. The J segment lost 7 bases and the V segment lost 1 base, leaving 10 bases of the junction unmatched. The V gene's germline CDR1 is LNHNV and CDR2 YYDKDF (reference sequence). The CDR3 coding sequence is TGTGCCACCAGCAGAGGGAGTTTTGAGGGAGGGAATGAGCAGTTCTTC. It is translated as CATSRGSFEGGNEQFF.

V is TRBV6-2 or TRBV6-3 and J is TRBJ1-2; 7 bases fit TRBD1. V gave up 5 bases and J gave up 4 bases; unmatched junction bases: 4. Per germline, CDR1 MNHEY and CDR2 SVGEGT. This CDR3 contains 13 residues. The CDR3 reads CASSRDSLYGYTF. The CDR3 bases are TGTGCCAGCAGTCGGGACAGCCTCTATGGCTACACCTTC.

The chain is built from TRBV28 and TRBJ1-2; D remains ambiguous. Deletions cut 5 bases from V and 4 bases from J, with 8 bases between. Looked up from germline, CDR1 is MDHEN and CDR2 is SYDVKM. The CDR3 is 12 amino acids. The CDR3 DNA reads TGTGCCAGCAGTGAAAAGGTCTATGGCTACACCTTC. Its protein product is CASSEKVYGYTF.

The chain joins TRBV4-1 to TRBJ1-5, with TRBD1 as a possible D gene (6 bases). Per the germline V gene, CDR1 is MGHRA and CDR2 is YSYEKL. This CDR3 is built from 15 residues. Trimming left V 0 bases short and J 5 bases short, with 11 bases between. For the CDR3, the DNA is TGCGCCAGCAGCCAAGATTTACAGGGCTATCAGCCCCAGCATTTT. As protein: CASSQDLQGYQPQHF.

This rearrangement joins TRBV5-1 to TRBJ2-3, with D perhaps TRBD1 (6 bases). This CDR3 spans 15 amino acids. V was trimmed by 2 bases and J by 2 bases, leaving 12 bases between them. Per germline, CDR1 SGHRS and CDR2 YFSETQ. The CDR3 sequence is CASSFPRGSTDTQYF. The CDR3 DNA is TGCGCCAGCAGCTTTCCAAGGGGGTCCACAGATACGCAGTATTTT.

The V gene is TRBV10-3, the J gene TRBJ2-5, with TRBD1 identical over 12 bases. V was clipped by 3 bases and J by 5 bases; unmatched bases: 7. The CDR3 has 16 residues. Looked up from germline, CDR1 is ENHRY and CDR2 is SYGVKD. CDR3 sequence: CAISDPGTGGRETQYF. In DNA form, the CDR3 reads TGTGCCATCAGTGACCCCGGGACAGGGGGCCGGGAGACCCAGTACTTC.

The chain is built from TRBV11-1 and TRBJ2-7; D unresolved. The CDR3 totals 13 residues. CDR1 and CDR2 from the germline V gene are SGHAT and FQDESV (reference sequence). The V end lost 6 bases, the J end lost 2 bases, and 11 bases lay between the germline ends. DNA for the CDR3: TGTGCCAGCAGTCGTGACCGAGCCTACGAGCAGTACTTC. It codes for CASSRDRAYEQYF.

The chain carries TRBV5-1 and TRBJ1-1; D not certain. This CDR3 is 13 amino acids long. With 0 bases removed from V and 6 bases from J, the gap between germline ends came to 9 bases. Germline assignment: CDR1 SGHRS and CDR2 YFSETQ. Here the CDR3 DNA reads TGCGCCAGCAGCTTGGCATACGGGTCTGAAGCTTTCTTT. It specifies CASSLAYGSEAFF.

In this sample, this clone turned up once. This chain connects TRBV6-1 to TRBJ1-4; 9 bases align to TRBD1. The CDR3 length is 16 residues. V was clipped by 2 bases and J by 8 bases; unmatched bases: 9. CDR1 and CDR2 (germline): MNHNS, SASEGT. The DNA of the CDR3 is TGTGCCAGCAGTGAAATCGGGACAGGGTTGGGGGAAAAACTGTTTTTT. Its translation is CASSEIGTGLGEKLFF.

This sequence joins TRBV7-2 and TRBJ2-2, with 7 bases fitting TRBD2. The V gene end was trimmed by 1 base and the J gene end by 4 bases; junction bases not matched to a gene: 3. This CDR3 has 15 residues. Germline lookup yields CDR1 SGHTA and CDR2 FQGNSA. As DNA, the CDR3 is TGTGCCAGCAGCTTAGTGGGCGGGGGCACCGGGGAGCTGTTTTTT. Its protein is CASSLVGGGTGELFF.

Here the CDR3 reads CASSLMVGGGRSGLYEQYF. The DNA for the CDR3 is TGTGCCAGCAGCTTAATGGTGGGCGGAGGGCGCTCTGGGCTCTACGAGCAGTACTTC. The chain recombines TRBV7-2 with TRBJ2-7; possible D gene TRBD2, 6 bases. The germline gives CDR1 SGHTA, CDR2 FQGNSA. V was clipped by 2 bases and J by 3 bases, with 26 bases between them. This CDR3 contains 19 residues. Together with reference TRBV7-2 and TRBJ2-7, the CDR3 gives the full variable domain: GAGVSQSPSNKVTEKGKDVELRCDPISGHTALYWYRQSLGQGLEFLIYFQGNSAPDKSGLPSDRFSAERTGGSVSTLTIQRTQQEDSAVYLCASSLMVGGGRSGLYEQYFGPGTRLTVT.

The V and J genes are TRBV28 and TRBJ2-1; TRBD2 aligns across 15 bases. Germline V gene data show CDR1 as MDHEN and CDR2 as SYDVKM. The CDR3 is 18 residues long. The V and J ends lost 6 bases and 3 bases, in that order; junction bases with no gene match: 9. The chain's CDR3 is CASSTGLAGGPLYNEQFF. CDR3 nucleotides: TGTGCCAGCAGCACGGGACTAGCGGGAGGCCCCCTCTACAATGAGCAGTTCTTC.

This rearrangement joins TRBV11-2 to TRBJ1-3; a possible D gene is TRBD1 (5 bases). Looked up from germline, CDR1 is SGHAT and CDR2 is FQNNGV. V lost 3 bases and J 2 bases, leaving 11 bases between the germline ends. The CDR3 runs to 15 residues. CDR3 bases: TGTGCCAGCAGCTTGTCAGGGCATCCTGGAAACACCATATATTTT. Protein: CASSLSGHPGNTIYF.

The CDR3 DNA follows: TGTGCCAGCACTCCTAGCTCTGGAAACACCATATATTTT. As protein: CASTPSSGNTIYF. This rearrangement joins TRBV6-6 to TRBJ1-3; D unresolved. Trimming left V 7 bases short and J 0 bases short, with 7 bases between. Germline values: CDR1 MNHNY, CDR2 SVGAGI (reference sequence). CDR3 size: 13 residues.

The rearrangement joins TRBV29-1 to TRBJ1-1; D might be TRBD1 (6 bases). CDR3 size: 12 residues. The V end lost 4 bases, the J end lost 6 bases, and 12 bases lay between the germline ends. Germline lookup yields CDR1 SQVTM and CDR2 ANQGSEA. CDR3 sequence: CSVVQGRAEAFF. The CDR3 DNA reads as TGCAGCGTTGTACAGGGACGCGCTGAAGCTTTCTTT.

Here the CDR3 DNA reads TGTGCCAGCAGTTTAATGGGGGCTGAAGCTTTCTTT. It translates to CASSLMGAEAFF. The V gene is TRBV28, the J gene TRBJ1-1; maybe TRBD1 (5 bases). Looked up from germline, CDR1 is MDHEN and CDR2 is SYDVKM. V lost 2 bases and J lost 6, with 7 bases in between. This CDR3 region has 12 residues.

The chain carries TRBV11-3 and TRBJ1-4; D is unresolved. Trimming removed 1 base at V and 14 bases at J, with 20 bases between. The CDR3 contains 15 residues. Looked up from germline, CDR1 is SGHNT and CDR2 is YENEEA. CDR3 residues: CASSLGLLTGNELFF. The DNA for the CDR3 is TGTGCCAGCAGCTTAGGCTTGTTGACCGGGAACGAGCTGTTTTTT.